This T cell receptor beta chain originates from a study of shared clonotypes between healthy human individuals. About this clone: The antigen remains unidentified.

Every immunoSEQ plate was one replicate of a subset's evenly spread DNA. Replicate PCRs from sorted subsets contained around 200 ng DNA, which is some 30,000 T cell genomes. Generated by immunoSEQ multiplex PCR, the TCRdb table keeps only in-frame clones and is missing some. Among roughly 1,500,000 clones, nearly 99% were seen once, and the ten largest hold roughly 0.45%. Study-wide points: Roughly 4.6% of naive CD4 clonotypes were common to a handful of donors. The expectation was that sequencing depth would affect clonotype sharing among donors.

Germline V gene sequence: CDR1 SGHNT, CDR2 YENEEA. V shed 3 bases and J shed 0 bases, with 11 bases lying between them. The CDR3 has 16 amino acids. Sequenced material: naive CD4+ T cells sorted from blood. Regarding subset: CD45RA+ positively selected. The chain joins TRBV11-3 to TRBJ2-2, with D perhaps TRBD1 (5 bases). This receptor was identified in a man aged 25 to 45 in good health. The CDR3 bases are TGTGCCAGCAGCTTTAAGGCAGGGACGAACACCGGGGAGCTGTTTTTT. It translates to CASSFKAGTNTGELFF.